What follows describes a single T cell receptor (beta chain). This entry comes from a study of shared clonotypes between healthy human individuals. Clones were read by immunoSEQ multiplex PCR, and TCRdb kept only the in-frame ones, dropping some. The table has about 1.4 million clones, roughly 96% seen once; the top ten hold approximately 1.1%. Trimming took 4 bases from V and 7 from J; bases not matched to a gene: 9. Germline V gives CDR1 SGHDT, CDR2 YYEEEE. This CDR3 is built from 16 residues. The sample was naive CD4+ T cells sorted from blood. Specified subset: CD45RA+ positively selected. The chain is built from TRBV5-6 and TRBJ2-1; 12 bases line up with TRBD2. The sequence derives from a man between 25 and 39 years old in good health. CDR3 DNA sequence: TGTGCCAGCAGCAGAATAGGACTAGCGGGACAAAATGAGCAGTTCTTC. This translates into CASSRIGLAGQNEQFF.